One and the same sample provided the 9 T cell receptor beta chains below, sequenced in a study of T cell responses to AZD1222 COVID-19 vaccine. The table came from immunoSEQ multiplex PCR; TCRdb's copy has only in-frame clones and leaves some out. In the table there are some 130,000 clones, about nine tenths of which are singletons. The specimen comprised peripheral blood, sampled on day 0 of AZD1222 vaccination. The receptors were gathered from an adult in good health.

J is TRBJ1-5 and V is TRBV28; 11 bases are a match to TRBD1. Germline V gives CDR1 MDHEN, CDR2 SYDVKM. Trimming cost V 5 bases and J 9 bases; bases outside gene matches: 9. CDR3 length: 15 amino acids. DNA of the CDR3: TGTGCCAGCAGTCATCGGACAGGGGGCTCGTCGCCCCAGCATTTT. Translating it yields CASSHRTGGSSPQHF.

This clone was found once. The chain recombines TRBV5-6 with TRBJ1-1; TRBD1 matches at 9 bases. In germline, CDR1 is SGHDT, CDR2 YYEEEE. The CDR3 covers 15 residues. The V gene end was trimmed by 0 bases and the J gene end by 4 bases; junction bases not matched to a gene: 4. The CDR3 loop is CASSLGATGGTEAFF. The CDR3 DNA follows: TGTGCCAGCAGCTTGGGGGCGACAGGGGGCACTGAAGCTTTCTTT.

The V gene is TRBV7-2, the J gene TRBJ1-2, with D maybe TRBD1 (6 bases). V lost 5 bases, J lost 8 bases, and 21 bases lay in between. The CDR3 consists of 15 residues. The germline CDR1 and CDR2 sequences are SGHTA and FQGNSA. In DNA, the CDR3 is TGTGCCAGCAGCCCATTTCACCGCGTAGGGGGGGGCTACACCTTC. Translation gives CASSPFHRVGGGYTF.

The J gene is TRBJ1-3, the V gene TRBV5-8, with D perhaps matching TRBD1 (6 bases). Germline V gives CDR1 SGHTS, CDR2 YDEGEE. This CDR3 has 15 residues. V was clipped by 4 bases and J by 4 bases, with 15 bases between them. The CDR3 spells CASSKTGGLGNTIYF. The CDR3 nucleotides read TGTGCCAGCAGCAAAACTGGGGGGCTCGGAAACACCATATATTTT.

The V call is TRBV7-9, the J call TRBJ1-2; TRBD1 matches at 9 bases. The CDR3 contains 13 residues. The germline V gene encodes CDR1 SEHNR and CDR2 FQNEAQ (reference sequence). Trimming cost V 5 bases and J 8 bases; bases outside gene matches: 6. CDR3 amino acids: CASSPGTGWGYTF. The CDR3 DNA follows: TGTGCCAGCAGCCCCGGGACAGGGTGGGGCTACACCTTC.

The chain is built from TRBV19 and TRBJ1-4; D not resolved. Germline-derived CDR1 and CDR2 are LNHDA and SQIVND (reference sequence). V lost 9 bases and J lost 6, with 17 bases in between. CDR3 length: 14 residues. CDR3 amino acids: CASPSPFRYEKLFF. CDR3 coding DNA: TGTGCCAGCCCCAGCCCCTTCAGGTATGAAAAACTGTTTTTT.

This chain connects TRBV9 to TRBJ2-1, with 7 bases aligning to TRBD2. Germline V gene data show CDR1 as SGDLS and CDR2 as YYNGEE. This CDR3 spans 14 amino acids. With V trimmed by 1 base and J by 4 bases, 2 bases remained unmatched. The CDR3 sequence is CASSVYGGYNEQFF. For the CDR3, the DNA is TGTGCCAGCAGCGTATACGGGGGGTACAATGAGCAGTTCTTC.

The chain has TRBV19 and TRBJ1-2, with TRBD1 matching over 11 bases. Germline assignment: CDR1 LNHDA and CDR2 SQIVND (reference sequence). After removal of 6 bases from V and 4 bases from J, the junction contained 4 bases not matched to a gene. This CDR3 spans 14 amino acids. For the CDR3, the DNA is TGTGCCAGTAGGGGACAGGGGGTTGCCTATGGCTACACCTTC. Protein product: CASRGQGVAYGYTF.

The gene calls are TRBV2 and TRBJ1-3; tentatively, D is TRBD1 (6 bases). The CDR3 covers 13 residues. V lost 4 bases to trimming and J lost 2 bases, with 6 bases between them. CDR1 is SNHLY, CDR2 FYNNEI, per germline. The CDR3 sequence: CASSGTAGNTIYF. In nucleotides, the CDR3 is TGTGCCAGCAGTGGGACAGCTGGAAACACCATATATTTT. Based on the CDR3 plus reference TRBV2 and TRBJ1-3, the full variable domain is EPEVTQTPSHQVTQMGQEVILRCVPISNHLYFYWYRQILGQKVEFLVSFYNNEISEKSEIFDDQFSVERPDGSNFTLKIRSTKLEDSAMYFCASSGTAGNTIYFGEGSWLTVV.